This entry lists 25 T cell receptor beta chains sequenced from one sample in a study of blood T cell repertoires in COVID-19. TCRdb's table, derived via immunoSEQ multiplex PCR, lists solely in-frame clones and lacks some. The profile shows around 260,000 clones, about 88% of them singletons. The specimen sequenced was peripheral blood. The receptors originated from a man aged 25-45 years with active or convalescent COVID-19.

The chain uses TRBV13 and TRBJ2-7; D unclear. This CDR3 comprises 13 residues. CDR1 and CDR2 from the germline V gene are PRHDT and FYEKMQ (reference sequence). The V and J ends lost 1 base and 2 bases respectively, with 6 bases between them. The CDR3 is CASSLETAYEQYF. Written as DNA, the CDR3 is TGTGCCAGCAGCTTAGAAACAGCCTACGAGCAGTACTTC.

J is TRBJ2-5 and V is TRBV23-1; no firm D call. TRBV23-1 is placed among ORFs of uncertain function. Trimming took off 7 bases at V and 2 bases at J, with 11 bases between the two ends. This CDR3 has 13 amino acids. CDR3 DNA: TGCGCCAGCATCCCAGTTGAACAAGAGACCCAGTACTTC. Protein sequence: CASIPVEQETQYF.

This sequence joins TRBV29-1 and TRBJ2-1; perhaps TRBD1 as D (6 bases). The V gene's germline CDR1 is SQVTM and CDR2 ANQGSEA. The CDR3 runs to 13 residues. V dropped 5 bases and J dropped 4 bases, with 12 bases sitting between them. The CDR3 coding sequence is TGCAGCGTTAAGACAGGTACTTACAATGAGCAGTTCTTC. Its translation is CSVKTGTYNEQFF.

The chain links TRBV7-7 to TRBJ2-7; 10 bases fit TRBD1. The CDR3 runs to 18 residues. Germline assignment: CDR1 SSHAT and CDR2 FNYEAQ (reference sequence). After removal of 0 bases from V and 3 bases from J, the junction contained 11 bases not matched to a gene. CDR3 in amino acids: CASSLARGTGVKGYEQYF. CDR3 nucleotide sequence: TGTGCCAGCAGCTTAGCCCGCGGGACAGGGGTAAAAGGCTACGAGCAGTACTTC.

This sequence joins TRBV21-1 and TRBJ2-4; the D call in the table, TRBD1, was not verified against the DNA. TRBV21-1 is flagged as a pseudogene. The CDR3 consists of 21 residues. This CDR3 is CASSKDGAKEIRGSAKNIQYF. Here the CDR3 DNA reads TGTGCCAGCAGCAAAGACGGGGCTAAAGAAATCAGGGGGTCAGCCAAAAACATTCAGTACTTC.

The CDR3 sequence: CASNSPAGGRGNSPLHF. CDR3 nucleotide sequence: TGTGCCAGCAACTCCCCGGCAGGGGGCAGAGGAAATTCACCCCTCCACTTT. The chain joins TRBV25-1 to TRBJ1-6, with 8 positions matching TRBD1. CDR3 length equals 17 residues. CDR1 is MGHDK, CDR2 SYGVNS, per germline. With V trimmed by 7 bases and J by 7 bases, 15 bases remained unmatched.

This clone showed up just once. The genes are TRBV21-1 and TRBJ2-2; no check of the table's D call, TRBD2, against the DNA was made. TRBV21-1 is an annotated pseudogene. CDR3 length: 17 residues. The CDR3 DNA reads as TGTGCCAGCAGCAAAGCGCATATTAGCGGAGGTCACGGGGAGCTGTTTTTT. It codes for CASSKAHISGGHGELFF.

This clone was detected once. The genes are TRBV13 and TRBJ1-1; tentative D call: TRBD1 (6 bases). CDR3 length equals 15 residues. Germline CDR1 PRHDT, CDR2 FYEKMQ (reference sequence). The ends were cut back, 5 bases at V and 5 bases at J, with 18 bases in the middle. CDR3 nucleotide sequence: TGTGCCAGCAGCCATAATCGGGGGGGCTGGACTGAAGCTTTCTTT. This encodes CASSHNRGGWTEAFF.

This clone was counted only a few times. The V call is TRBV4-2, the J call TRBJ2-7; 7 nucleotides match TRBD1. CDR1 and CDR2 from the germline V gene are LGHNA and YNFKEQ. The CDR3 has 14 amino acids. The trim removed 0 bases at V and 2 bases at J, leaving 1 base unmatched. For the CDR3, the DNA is TGTGCCAGCAGCCAAGAGACAGGGACCTACGAGCAGTACTTC. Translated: CASSQETGTYEQYF.

The CDR3 coding sequence is TGTGCCAGCAGCTTGACAGGCAGGAACACTGAAGCTTTCTTT. Its translation is CASSLTGRNTEAFF. V is TRBV5-5 and J is TRBJ1-1; D might be TRBD1 (5 bases). V lost 1 base and J 1 base, leaving 8 bases between the germline ends. Looked up from germline, CDR1 is SGHKS and CDR2 is YYEKEE (reference sequence). The CDR3 spans 14 residues.

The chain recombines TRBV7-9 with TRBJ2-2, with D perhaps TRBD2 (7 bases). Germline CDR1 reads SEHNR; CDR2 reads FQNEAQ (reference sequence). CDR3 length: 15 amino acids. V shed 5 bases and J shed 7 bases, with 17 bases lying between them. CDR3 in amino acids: CASSPYREGNGELFF. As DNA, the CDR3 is TGTGCCAGCAGCCCTTACAGGGAGGGAAACGGGGAGCTGTTTTTT.

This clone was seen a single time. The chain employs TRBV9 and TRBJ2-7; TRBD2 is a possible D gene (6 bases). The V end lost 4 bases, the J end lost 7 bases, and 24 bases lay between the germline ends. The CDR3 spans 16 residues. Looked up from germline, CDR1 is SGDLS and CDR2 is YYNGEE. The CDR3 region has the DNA TGTGCCAGCAGCCCCCGGCAGGGATCTCTGGCGGGGGAGCAGTACTTC. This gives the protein CASSPRQGSLAGEQYF.

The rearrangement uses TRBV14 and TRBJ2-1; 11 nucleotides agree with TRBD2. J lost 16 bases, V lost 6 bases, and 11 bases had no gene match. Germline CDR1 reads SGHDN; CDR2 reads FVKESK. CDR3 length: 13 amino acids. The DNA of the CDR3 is TGTGCCAGCAGAAATAGCGGGGGGGCATTCTACTTCTTC. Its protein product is CASRNSGGAFYFF.

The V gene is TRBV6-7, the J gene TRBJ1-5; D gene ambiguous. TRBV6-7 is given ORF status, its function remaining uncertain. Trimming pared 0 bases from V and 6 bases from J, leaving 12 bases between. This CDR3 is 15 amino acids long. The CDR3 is CASSYSQKASQPQHF. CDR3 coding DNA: TGTGCCAGCAGTTACTCGCAGAAAGCGAGTCAGCCCCAGCATTTT.

The CDR3 DNA follows: TGCGCCAGCAGCTTGGTCAGCGGGGGCAATTTGGAGCAGTTCTTC. As protein: CASSLVSGGNLEQFF. The chain joins TRBV5-1 to TRBJ2-1; 8 bases are a match to TRBD2. J was trimmed by 10 bases and V by 0 bases; bases with no gene match: 9. Germline V gene lookup returns CDR1 SGHRS and CDR2 YFSETQ. This CDR3 is built from 15 residues.

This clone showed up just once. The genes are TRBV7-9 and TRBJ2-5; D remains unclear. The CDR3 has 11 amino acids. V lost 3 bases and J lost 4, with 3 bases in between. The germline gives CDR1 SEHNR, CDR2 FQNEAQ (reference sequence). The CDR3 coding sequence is TGTGCCAGCAGCTTCGGAGAGACCCAGTACTTC. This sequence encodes CASSFGETQYF.

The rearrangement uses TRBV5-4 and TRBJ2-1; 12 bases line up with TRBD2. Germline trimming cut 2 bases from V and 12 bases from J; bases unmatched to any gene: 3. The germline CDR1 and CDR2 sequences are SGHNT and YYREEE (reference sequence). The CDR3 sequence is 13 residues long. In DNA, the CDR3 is TGTGCCAGCAGCTTTCCTAGCGGGGGGGGGCAGTTCTTC. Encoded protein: CASSFPSGGGQFF.

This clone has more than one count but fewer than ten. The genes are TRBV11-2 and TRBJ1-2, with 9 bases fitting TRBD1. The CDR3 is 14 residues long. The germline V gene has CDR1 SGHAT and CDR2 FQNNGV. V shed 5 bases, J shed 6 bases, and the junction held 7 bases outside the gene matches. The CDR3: CASSLTRTGDGYTF. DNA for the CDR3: TGTGCCAGCAGCCTAACTCGGACAGGGGATGGCTACACCTTC.

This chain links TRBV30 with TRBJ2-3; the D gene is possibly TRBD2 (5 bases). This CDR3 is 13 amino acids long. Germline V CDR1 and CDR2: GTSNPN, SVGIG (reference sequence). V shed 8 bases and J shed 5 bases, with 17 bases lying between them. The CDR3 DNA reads TGTGCCCGGGATTCTGGCGGTTTAGATACGCAGTATTTT. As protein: CARDSGGLDTQYF. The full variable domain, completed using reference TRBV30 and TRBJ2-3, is SQTIHQWPATLVQPVGSPLSLECTVEGTSNPNLYWYRQAAGRGLQLLFYSVGIGQISSEVPQNLSASRPQDRQFILSSKKLLLSDSGFYLCARDSGGLDTQYFGPGTRLTVL.

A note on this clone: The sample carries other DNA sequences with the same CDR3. This CDR3 is CASSRTVNTEAFF. CDR3 nucleotide sequence: TGTGCCAGTAGTAGGACAGTGAACACTGAAGCTTTCTTT. This chain links TRBV19 with TRBJ1-1; D may be TRBD1 (6 bases). This CDR3 spans 13 amino acids. In germline, CDR1 is LNHDA, CDR2 SQIVND (reference sequence). The germline V and J ends were trimmed by 4 bases and 0 bases, with 6 bases remaining between them.

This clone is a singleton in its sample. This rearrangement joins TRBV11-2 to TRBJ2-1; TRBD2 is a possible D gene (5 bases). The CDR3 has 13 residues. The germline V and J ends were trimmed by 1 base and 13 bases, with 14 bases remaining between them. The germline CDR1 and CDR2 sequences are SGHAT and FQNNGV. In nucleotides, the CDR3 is TGTGCCAGCAGCTTAGGTTTACGGACTCCCCAGTTCTTC. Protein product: CASSLGLRTPQFF.

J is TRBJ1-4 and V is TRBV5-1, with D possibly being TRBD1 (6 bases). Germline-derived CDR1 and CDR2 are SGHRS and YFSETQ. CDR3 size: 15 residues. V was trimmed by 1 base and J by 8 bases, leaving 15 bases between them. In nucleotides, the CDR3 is TGCGCCAGCAGCTTGATTCTGGGGGCGGACGAAAAACTGTTTTTT. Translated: CASSLILGADEKLFF.

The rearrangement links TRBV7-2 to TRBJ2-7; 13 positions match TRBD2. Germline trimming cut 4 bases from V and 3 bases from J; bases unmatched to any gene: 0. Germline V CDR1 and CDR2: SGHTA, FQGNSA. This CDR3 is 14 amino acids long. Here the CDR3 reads CASSWTSGGYEQYF. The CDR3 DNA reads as TGTGCCAGCAGCTGGACTAGCGGGGGCTACGAGCAGTACTTC.

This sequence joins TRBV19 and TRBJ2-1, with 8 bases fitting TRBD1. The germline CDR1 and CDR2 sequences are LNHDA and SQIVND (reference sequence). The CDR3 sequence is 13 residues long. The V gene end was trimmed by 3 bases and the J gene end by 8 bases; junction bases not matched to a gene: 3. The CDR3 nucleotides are TGTGCCAGTAGTATTTCAGGGGGCGATGAGCAGTTCTTC. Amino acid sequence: CASSISGGDEQFF.

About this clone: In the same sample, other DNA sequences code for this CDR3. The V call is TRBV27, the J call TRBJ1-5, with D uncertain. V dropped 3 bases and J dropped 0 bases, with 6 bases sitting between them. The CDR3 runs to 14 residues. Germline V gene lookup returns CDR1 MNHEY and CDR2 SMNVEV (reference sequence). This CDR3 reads CASSFRDSNQPQHF. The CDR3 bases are TGTGCCAGCAGTTTCCGGGATAGCAATCAGCCCCAGCATTTT.